What follows are 4 T cell receptor beta chains derived from one specimen sequenced in a study of cytomegalovirus exposure and HLA in healthy donors. PCR primers comprised 60 Vbeta and 13 Jbeta primers. TCRdb keeps only in-frame clones here, not all; method: immunoSEQ multiplex PCR. Seen here are 90,000 to 130,000 clones, around 84% observed once, and the top ten hold 22%. Sequences were obtained from PBMCs. Receptors originate from a man aged 25 to 45 in good health and CMV-seropositive.

The chain is built from TRBV2 and TRBJ2-7; D gene ambiguous. Germline V CDR1 and CDR2: SNHLY, FYNNEI. CDR3 size: 12 residues. V was cut by 5 bases and J by 0 bases, with 5 bases left in between. CDR3 sequence reads: CASSTDSYEQYV. In nucleotides, the CDR3 is TGTGCCAGCAGTACGGACTCCTACGAGCAGTACGTC.

The genes are TRBV4-1 and TRBJ2-5; possible D gene TRBD2, 5 bases. The CDR3 length is 14 residues. The ends were cut back, 1 base at V and 5 bases at J, with 11 bases in the middle. CDR1 and CDR2 (germline): MGHRA, YSYEKL. CDR3 protein: CASSQGTRTETQYF. The CDR3, as DNA: TGCGCCAGCAGCCAAGGGACTCGCACGGAGACCCAGTACTTC.

This chain links TRBV11-3 with TRBJ2-1; TRBD2 aligns across 7 bases. Germline loops: CDR1 SGHNT, CDR2 YENEEA. This CDR3 is 17 amino acids long. V shed 0 bases, J shed 8 bases, and the junction held 13 bases outside the gene matches. For the CDR3, the DNA is TGTGCCAGCAGCTTAGAAGTTAGGTGGGAGGGAAACTATGAGCAGTTCTTC. This sequence encodes CASSLEVRWEGNYEQFF. Using reference TRBV11-3 and TRBJ2-1 for the parts outside the CDR3, the full variable domain is EAGVVQSPRYKIIEKKQPVAFWCNPISGHNTLYWYLQNLGQGPELLIRYENEEAVDDSQLPKDRFSAERLKGVDSTLKIQPAELGDSAVYLCASSLEVRWEGNYEQFFGPGTRLTVL.

The chain couples TRBV5-1 to TRBJ1-2; D is possibly TRBD1 (6 bases). Trimming left V 4 bases short and J 3 bases short, with 16 bases between. The CDR3 sequence is 15 residues long. Per the germline V gene, CDR1 is SGHRS and CDR2 is YFSETQ. In DNA, the CDR3 is TGCGCCAGCAGCGAAACAGGGTTCCAGGACTATGGCTACACCTTC. This sequence encodes CASSETGFQDYGYTF.